The clone carrying this TCR beta chain was detected a few times. The entry originates in a study of blood T cell repertoires in COVID-19. Background on the study: The origin of the acute and convalescent COVID-19 samples was the United States, Italy and Spain.

Generated by immunoSEQ multiplex PCR, the TCRdb table keeps only in-frame clones and is missing some. Here the sample spans 250,000 to 300,000 clones, 85% to 90% being singletons. The V end was cut by 3 bases, the J end by 7 bases, with 8 bases between. This CDR3 comprises 12 residues. This receptor was obtained from a woman aged 40 to 50 who had recovered from COVID-19. The genes are TRBV12-3 or TRBV12-4 and TRBJ2-3; D gene unclear. Sequenced sample: peripheral blood. CDR3 sequence (DNA): TGTGCCAGCAGTTTCGGCAGGCATACGCAGTATTTT. Encoded protein: CASSFGRHTQYF.